The 14 T cell receptor beta chains below come from one sample, sequenced in a study of early stage breast cancer tumors. The repertoire was sequenced with immunoSEQ multiplex PCR; TCRdb's copy has only in-frame clones and lacks some. The top ten clones hold 13% of a sample with about 6,500 clones, about 62% of them seen once. The sequenced sample consisted of normal breast tissue next to the tumor. These receptors were taken from a person between 50 and 60 years old with breast cancer.

The CDR3: CASSVGWGGGDNEQFF. DNA for the CDR3: TGTGCCAGCAGTGTCGGGTGGGGAGGAGGGGACAATGAGCAGTTCTTC. This sequence joins TRBV27 and TRBJ2-1, with D perhaps TRBD2 (6 bases). The V gene's germline CDR1 is MNHEY and CDR2 SMNVEV (reference sequence). This CDR3 region has 16 residues. V lost 5 bases, J lost 5 bases, and 19 bases lay in between.

The chain employs TRBV19 and TRBJ2-2; the D gene is possibly TRBD1 (6 bases). The V end was cut by 3 bases, the J end by 5 bases, with 16 bases between. CDR3 length: 16 residues. CDR1 and CDR2 from the germline V gene are LNHDA and SQIVND (reference sequence). The CDR3 loop is CASSIGQLRGTGELFF. The DNA of the CDR3 is TGTGCCAGTAGTATTGGACAGCTTCGGGGTACCGGGGAGCTGTTTTTT.

The chain recombines TRBV6-1 with TRBJ2-1; TRBD2 aligns across 11 bases. The CDR3 runs 16 residues. Germline V gene sequence: CDR1 MNHNS, CDR2 SASEGT. V dropped 2 bases and J dropped 5; count of bases not matched to a gene: 5. CDR3 DNA sequence: TGTGCCAGCAGTGAATGGGCTAGCGGGAGGAACAATGAGCAGTTCTTC. It specifies CASSEWASGRNNEQFF.

This clone turned up a few times. The rearrangement links TRBV4-3 to TRBJ1-4; D perhaps matches TRBD1 (5 bases). Germline V gene data show CDR1 as LGHNA and CDR2 as YSLEER. This CDR3 contains 14 residues. The V end was cut by 1 base, the J end by 5 bases, with 8 bases between. Here the CDR3 reads CASSQGGGNEKLFF. The CDR3 nucleotides read TGCGCCAGCAGCCAAGGGGGGGGAAATGAAAAACTGTTTTTT.

The chain recombines TRBV2 with TRBJ2-1, with 9 bases that match TRBD2. Germline loops: CDR1 SNHLY, CDR2 FYNNEI. The CDR3 loop spans 14 amino acids. V shed 4 bases, J shed 9 bases, and the junction held 7 bases outside the gene matches. In DNA, the CDR3 is TGTGCCAGCAGTGCGGGGCGGGAGGGCTTTGAGCAGTTCTTC. Encoded protein: CASSAGREGFEQFF.

V and J are TRBV25-1 and TRBJ2-3; 9 positions agree with TRBD2. CDR1 and CDR2 (germline): MGHDK, SYGVNS. V shed 3 bases, J shed 2 bases, and the junction held 3 bases outside the gene matches. This CDR3 is built from 15 residues. CDR3 in DNA: TGTGCCAGCAGTGATAGCGGGGGTATCACAGATACGCAGTATTTT. Residues: CASSDSGGITDTQYF.

A few counts support this clone. CDR3 region: CASSPIGDTEAFF. For the CDR3, the DNA is TGTGCCAGCTCACCAATCGGGGACACTGAAGCTTTCTTT. V gene TRBV18 combines with J gene TRBJ1-1; unclear D gene. V lost 2 bases to trimming and J lost 3 bases, with 7 bases between them. This CDR3 comprises 13 residues. Germline CDR1 and CDR2: KGHSH and LQKENI.

The DNA for the CDR3 is TGTGCCAGCTCACCATTAGGTGGTGGTGTCAATCAGCCCCAGCATTTT. Encoded protein: CASSPLGGGVNQPQHF. The chain combines TRBV18 with TRBJ1-5, with unresolved D. Germline CDR1 and CDR2: KGHSH and LQKENI. This CDR3 comprises 16 residues. The V gene lost 2 bases and the J gene lost 3 bases, with 14 bases spanning the gap.

The CDR3 bases are TGTGCCAGCTCATCCCGGACAGGGATTCAGCCCCAGCATTTT. Protein product: CASSSRTGIQPQHF. The chain uses TRBV18 and TRBJ1-5, with 8 bases that match TRBD1. This CDR3 contains 14 residues. V lost 5 bases and J lost 6; bases outside the gene matches: 6. Germline V CDR1 and CDR2: KGHSH, LQKENI.

The chain has TRBV27 and TRBJ2-7; D gene unclear. The CDR3 runs 14 residues. V was clipped by 6 bases and J by 2 bases, with 14 bases between them. Germline assignment: CDR1 MNHEY and CDR2 SMNVEV (reference sequence). The CDR3 loop is CASSNRVPPYEQYF. The DNA of the CDR3 is TGTGCCAGCAGCAACAGAGTCCCTCCCTACGAGCAGTACTTC.

This sequence joins TRBV9 and TRBJ2-2; D is unclear. Per germline, CDR1 SGDLS and CDR2 YYNGEE. This CDR3 comprises 14 residues. The V end lost 3 bases, the J end lost 1 base, and 7 bases lay between the germline ends. CDR3 protein: CASSALGNTGELFF. CDR3 nucleotides: TGTGCCAGCAGCGCATTGGGGAACACCGGGGAGCTGTTTTTT.

The genes are TRBV18 and TRBJ1-1, with 11 bases matching TRBD1. The germline gives CDR1 KGHSH, CDR2 LQKENI. Losses at the gene ends were 3 bases for V and 11 bases for J; bases not matched to a gene: 14. The CDR3 is 16 amino acids. The CDR3 region is CASSPGSGTGGFLAFF. The CDR3 DNA sequence: TGTGCCAGCTCACCGGGTTCCGGGACAGGGGGTTTCTTGGCTTTCTTT.

This sequence joins TRBV30 and TRBJ1-2; perhaps TRBD1 as D (6 bases). The CDR3 loop spans 14 amino acids. Trimming took off 1 base at V and 6 bases at J, with 15 bases between the two ends. Germline CDR1 is GTSNPN and CDR2 is SVGIG (reference sequence). The CDR3 DNA is TGTGCCTGGAGTGAGGGCTTTGGGGGGCATGGCTACACCTTC. Residues: CAWSEGFGGHGYTF.

This clone turned up a few times. The chain employs TRBV19 and TRBJ2-2, with D perhaps matching TRBD2 (5 bases). The CDR3 covers 15 residues. Germline V CDR1 and CDR2: LNHDA, SQIVND (reference sequence). V dropped 3 bases and J dropped 2 bases, with 10 bases sitting between them. The CDR3 protein is CASSMWTQNTGELFF. The CDR3 coding sequence is TGTGCCAGTAGTATGTGGACTCAAAACACCGGGGAGCTGTTTTTT.